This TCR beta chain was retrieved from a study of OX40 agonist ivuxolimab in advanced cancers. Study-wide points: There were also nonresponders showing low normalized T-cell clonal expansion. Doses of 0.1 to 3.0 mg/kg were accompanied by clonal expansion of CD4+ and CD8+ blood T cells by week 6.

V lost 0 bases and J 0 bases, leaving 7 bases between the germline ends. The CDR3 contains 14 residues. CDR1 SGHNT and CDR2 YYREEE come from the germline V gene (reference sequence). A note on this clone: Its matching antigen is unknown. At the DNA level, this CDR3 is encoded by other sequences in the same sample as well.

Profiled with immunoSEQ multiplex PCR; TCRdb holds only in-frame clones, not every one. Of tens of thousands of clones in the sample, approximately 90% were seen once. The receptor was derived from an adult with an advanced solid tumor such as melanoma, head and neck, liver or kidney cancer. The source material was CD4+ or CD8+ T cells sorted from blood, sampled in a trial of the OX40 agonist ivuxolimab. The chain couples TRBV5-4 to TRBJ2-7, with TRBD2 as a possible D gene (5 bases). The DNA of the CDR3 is TGTGCCAGCAGCTTGGAAGCGGCCTCCTACGAGCAGTACTTC. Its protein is CASSLEAASYEQYF. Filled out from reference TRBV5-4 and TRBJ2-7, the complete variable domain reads ETGVTQSPTHLIKTRGQQVTLRCSSQSGHNTVSWYQQALGQGPQFIFQYYREEENGRGNFPPRFSGLQFPNYSSELNVNALELDDSALYLCASSLEAASYEQYFGPGTRLTVT.